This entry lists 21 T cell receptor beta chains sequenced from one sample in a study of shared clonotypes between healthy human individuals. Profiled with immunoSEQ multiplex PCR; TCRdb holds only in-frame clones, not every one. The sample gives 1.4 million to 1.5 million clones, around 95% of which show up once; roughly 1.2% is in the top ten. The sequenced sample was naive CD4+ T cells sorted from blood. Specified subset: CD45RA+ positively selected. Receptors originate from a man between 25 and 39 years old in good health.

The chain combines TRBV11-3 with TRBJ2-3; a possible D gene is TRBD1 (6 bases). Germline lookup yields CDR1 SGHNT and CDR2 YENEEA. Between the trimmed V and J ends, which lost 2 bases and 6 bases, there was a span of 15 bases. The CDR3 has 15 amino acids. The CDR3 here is CASSLTGWGGDTQYF. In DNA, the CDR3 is TGTGCCAGCAGCTTAACAGGGTGGGGTGGGGATACGCAGTATTTT.

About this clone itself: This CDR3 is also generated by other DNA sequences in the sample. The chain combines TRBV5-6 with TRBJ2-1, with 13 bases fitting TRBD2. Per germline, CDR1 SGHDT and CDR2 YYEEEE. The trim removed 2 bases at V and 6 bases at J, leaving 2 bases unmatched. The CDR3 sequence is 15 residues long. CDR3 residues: CASSLLAGGSNEQFF. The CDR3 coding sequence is TGTGCCAGCAGCTTACTAGCGGGAGGGAGCAATGAGCAGTTCTTC.

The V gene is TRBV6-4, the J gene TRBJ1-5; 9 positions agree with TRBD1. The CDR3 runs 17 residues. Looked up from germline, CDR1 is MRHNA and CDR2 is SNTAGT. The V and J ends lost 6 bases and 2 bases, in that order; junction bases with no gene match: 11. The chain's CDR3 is CASSAKGQGSCNQPQHF. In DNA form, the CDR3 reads TGTGCCAGCAGCGCCAAGGGACAGGGCTCGTGCAATCAGCCCCAGCATTTT.

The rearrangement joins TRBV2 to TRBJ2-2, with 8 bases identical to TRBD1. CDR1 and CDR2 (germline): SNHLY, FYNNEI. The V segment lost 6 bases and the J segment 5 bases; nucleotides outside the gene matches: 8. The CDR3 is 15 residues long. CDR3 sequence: CASSLTGGWTGELFF. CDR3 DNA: TGTGCCAGCAGCCTAACAGGGGGATGGACCGGGGAGCTGTTTTTT.

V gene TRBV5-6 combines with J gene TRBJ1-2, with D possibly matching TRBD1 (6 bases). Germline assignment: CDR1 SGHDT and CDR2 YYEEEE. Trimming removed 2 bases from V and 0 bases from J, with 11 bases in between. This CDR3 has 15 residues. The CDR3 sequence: CASSFDRRTNYGYTF. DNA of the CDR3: TGTGCCAGCAGCTTTGACAGGCGAACTAACTATGGCTACACCTTC.

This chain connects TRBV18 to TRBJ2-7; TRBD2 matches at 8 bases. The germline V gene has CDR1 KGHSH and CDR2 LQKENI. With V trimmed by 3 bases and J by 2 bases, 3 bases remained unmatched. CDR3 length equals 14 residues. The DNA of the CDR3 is TGTGCCAGCTCACCGCGACTAGCGACCTACGAGCAGTACTTC. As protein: CASSPRLATYEQYF.

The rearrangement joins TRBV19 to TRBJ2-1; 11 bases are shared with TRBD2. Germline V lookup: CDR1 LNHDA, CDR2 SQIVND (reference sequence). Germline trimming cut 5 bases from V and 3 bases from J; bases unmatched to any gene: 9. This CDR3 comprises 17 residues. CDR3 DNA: TGTGCCAGTAGTCCCCTTCGTACTAGCGGGAGCTACAATGAGCAGTTCTTC. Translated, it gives CASSPLRTSGSYNEQFF.

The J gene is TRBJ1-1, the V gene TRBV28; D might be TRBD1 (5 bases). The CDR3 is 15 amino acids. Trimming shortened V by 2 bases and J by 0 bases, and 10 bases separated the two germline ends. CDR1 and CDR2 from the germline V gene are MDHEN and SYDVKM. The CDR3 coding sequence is TGTGCCAGCAGTTTAGGGCCAGGGTTGAACACTGAAGCTTTCTTT. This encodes CASSLGPGLNTEAFF.

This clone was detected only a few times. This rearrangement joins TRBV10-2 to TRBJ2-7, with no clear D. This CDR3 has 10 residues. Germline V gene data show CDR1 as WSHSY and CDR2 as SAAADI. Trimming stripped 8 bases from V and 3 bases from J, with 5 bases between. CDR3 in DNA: TGCGCCAGCGGCTACTACGAGCAGTACTTC. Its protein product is CASGYYEQYF.

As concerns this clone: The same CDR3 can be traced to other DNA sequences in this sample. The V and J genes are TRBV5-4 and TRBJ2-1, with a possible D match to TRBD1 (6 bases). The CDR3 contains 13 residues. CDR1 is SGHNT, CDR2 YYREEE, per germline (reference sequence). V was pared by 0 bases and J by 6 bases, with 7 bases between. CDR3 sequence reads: CASSLVGGNEQFF. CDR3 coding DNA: TGTGCCAGCAGCTTGGTAGGGGGCAATGAGCAGTTCTTC. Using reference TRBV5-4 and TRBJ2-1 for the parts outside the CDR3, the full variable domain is ETGVTQSPTHLIKTRGQQVTLRCSSQSGHNTVSWYQQALGQGPQFIFQYYREEENGRGNFPPRFSGLQFPNYSSELNVNALELDDSALYLCASSLVGGNEQFFGPGTRLTVL.

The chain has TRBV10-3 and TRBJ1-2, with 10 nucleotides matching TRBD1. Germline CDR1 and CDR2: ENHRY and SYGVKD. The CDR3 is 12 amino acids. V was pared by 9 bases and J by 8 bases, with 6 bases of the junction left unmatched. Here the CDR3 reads CAMGQGPRGYTF. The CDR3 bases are TGTGCCATGGGACAGGGGCCGCGGGGCTACACCTTC.

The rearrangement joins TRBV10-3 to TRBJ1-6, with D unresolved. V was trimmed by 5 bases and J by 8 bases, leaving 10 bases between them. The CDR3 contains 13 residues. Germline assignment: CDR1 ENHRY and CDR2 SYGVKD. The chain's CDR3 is CAISSAGDSPLHF. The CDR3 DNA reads TGTGCCATCAGTTCCGCCGGCGATTCACCCCTCCACTTT.

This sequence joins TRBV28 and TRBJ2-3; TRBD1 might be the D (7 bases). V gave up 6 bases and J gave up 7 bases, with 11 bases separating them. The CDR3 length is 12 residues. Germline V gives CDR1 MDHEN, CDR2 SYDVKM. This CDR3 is CASRQGGYTQYF. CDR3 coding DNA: TGTGCCAGCAGGCAGGGGGGCTATACGCAGTATTTT. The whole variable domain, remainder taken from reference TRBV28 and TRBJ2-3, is DVKVTQSSRYLVKRTGEKVFLECVQDMDHENMFWYRQDPGLGLRLIYFSYDVKMKEKGDIPEGYSVSREKKERFSLILESASTNQTSMYLCASRQGGYTQYFGPGTRLTVL.

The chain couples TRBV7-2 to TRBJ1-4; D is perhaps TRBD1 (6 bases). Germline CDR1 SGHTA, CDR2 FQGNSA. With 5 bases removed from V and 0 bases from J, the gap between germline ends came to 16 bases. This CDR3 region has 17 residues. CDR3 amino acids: CASSLVTGIATNEKLFF. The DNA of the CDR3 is TGTGCCAGCAGCCTAGTAACAGGGATTGCAACTAATGAAAAACTGTTTTTT.

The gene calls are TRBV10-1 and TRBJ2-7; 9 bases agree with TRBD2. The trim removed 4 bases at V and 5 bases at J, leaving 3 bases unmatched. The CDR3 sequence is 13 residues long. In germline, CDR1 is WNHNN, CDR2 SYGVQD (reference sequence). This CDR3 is CASSGASGDEQYF. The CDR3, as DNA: TGCGCCAGCAGTGGTGCTAGCGGGGACGAGCAGTACTTC.

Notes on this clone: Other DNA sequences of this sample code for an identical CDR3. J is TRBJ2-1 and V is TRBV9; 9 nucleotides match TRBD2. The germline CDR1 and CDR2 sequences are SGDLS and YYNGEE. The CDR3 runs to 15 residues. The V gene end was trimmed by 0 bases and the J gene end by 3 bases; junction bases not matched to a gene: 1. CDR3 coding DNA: TGTGCCAGCAGCGTAGGTAGCGGGAGCTACAATGAGCAGTTCTTC. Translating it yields CASSVGSGSYNEQFF.

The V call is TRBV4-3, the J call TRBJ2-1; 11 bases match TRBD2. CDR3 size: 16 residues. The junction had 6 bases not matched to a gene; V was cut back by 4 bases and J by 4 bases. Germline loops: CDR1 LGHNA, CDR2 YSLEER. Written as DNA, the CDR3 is TGCGCCAGCAGCCTCCTGGGACTAGCGGAGTACAATGAGCAGTTCTTC. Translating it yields CASSLLGLAEYNEQFF.

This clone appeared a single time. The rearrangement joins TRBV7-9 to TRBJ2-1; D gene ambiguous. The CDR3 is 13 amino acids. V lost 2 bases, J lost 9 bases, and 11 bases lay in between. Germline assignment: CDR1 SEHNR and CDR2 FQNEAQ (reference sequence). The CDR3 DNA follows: TGTGCCAGCAGCTTACCTCTAGAAAGTGAGCAGTTCTTC. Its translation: CASSLPLESEQFF.

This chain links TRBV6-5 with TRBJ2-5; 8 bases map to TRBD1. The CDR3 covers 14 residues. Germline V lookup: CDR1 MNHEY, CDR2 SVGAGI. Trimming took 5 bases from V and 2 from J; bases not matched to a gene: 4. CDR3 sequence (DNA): TGTGCCAGCAGTCAAAGGACAGGGCAAGAGACCCAGTACTTC. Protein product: CASSQRTGQETQYF.

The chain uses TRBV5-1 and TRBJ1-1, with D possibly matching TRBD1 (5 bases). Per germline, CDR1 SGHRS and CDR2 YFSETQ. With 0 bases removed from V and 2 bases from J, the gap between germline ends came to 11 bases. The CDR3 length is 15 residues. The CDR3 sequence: CASSLAGQQNTEAFF. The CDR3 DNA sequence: TGCGCCAGCAGCTTGGCGGGGCAGCAAAACACTGAAGCTTTCTTT.

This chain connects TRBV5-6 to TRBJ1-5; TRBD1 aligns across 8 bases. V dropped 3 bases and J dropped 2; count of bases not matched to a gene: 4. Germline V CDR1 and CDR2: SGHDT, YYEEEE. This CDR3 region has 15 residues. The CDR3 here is CASSWGRGRNQPQHF. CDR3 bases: TGTGCCAGCAGCTGGGGCAGGGGGCGCAATCAGCCCCAGCATTTT.